This record concerns one T cell receptor beta chain sequence. Its antigen remains undetermined. No qualities accompany the bases; no much larger clone lies one base away. This sample is part of a study of cytomegalovirus exposure and HLA in healthy donors (dated by TCRdb to 2016 to 2017). For the wider study: In an earlier analysis of roughly 500 of the donors, 250 to 300 Gb of sequence data and roughly 100 million unique TCR beta sequences from about 190 million T cells were reported. An early release covering roughly 600 HLA-typed donors comprised about 300 gigabases of sequencing data and 85 million or so unique TCR sequences. The genetic ancestry cluster associated with self-reported Caucasian donors included 81% of the roughly 390 genotyped donors. The aim of the study was to test whether cataloging public T cell receptors could identify signatures of past pathogen exposure. The study profiled the T cell repertoires of more than 500 subjects by immunosequencing and related them to cytomegalovirus serostatus. Besides the first cohort of approximately 670 subjects, a separate validation cohort made up of over a hundred different subjects was used. To predict cytomegalovirus infection status, the study combined high-throughput TCR immunosequencing, statistical association of individual TCRs with disease status, and machine learning. To study patterns of TCR occurrence, a later analysis re-analyzed previously published TCR beta repertoires from 550 to 800 donors and added high-resolution HLA genotyping. In the later analysis, no new phenotypic data were used to find candidate immune exposures; instead, reliance was placed on TCR beta sequences and their occurrence across donors. An earlier analysis of 587 of the donors used high-throughput TCR beta sequencing to judge whether each TCR beta V gene segment behaved as functional or pseudogenic. Donor age, sex, ethnicity and CMV serostatus were collected together with the repertoire data. A later genetic analysis took genome-wide SNP genotypes for about 55% of the roughly 670 donors and used that subset as a discovery cohort. All discovery cohort repertoires had been generated on a single sequencing platform. Class I and class II HLA loci were covered by the typing at four-digit resolution. Typing coverage differed by locus: A, B, C, DRB1 and DQB1 were typed in roughly 629-630 donors, DQA1 in approximately 520, DPA1 in 600 to 610, and DPB1 in about 450. Four or five DR-DQ haplotypes were handled as single units for association and clustering, since linkage in the cohort was strong. Among some 410 genotyped donors of the cohort, an average of roughly 230,000 unique TCR beta nucleotide sequences was sequenced per donor, of which about 19% were non-productive.

The library was built by means of the immunoSEQ multiplex PCR assay. For the multiplex PCR, a mixture combining 60 forward primers for TCR Vbeta segments and 13 reverse primers for TCR Jbeta segments was used. A multiplex PCR assay on genomic DNA amplified the CDR3 region of rearranged TCR beta genes. The amplified TCR beta libraries were sequenced on the Illumina HiSeq System as 87-base-pair reads. From the authors' description of their analysis: Across the 500 to 700 repertoires, a later analysis counted 80 million or so unique TCR beta chains, around 10 million of which were shared by at least two donors. Raw reads were error-corrected and collapsed into unique sequences with a nearest-neighbor algorithm that merged closely related sequences to remove PCR and sequencing errors. CDR3 sequences were aligned to IMGT reference sequences to assign V, D and J gene segments. For a sequence to be retained, at least a six-nucleotide match to both a V gene segment and a J gene segment was required. A rearrangement was called productive if the CDR3 had no stop codons and remained in frame with V and J, and every other rearrangement was called non-productive. Following IMGT convention, CDR3 was defined as the stretch from the second conserved V-encoded cysteine to the conserved J-encoded phenylalanine. In an earlier analysis of some 550 of the donors, sequences lacking an unambiguous match to a single V gene segment were excluded. An earlier analysis of a few hundred of the donors called V segments functional above 56.7% productive rearrangements and segregating when the between-donor standard deviation exceeded 5%. A statistical classification framework was built for diagnosing cytomegalovirus status from the catalog of TCR beta chain sequences. In a later analysis, TCR nucleotide sequences were compared against IMGT/GENE-DB human TR gene sequences so that V and J genes could be assigned. Using the TCRdist pipeline, a later analysis assigned CDR3 sequences along with most-parsimonious VDJ recombination scenarios. A later analysis defined each TCR beta chain by its CDR3 amino acid sequence plus V-gene family, and excluded reads lacking a unique V-gene family. In a later analysis, several hundred highly shared, low-generation-probability nucleotide sequences were removed to address suspected cross-contamination and a sequencing artifact. A later analysis calculated a clonal expansion index for each public chain from normalized within-repertoire ranks of inferred template counts. Generation probabilities in a later analysis came from a VDJ recombination model fitted to out-of-frame rearrangements, and those results were checked against IGoR. A later analysis scored TCR-TCR, TCR-HLA and TCR-CMV co-occurrence with hypergeometric tests, applying a repertoire-size bias correction to TCR pairs. To estimate false discovery rates, a later analysis permuted the HLA or CMV assignments 20 times. In a later analysis, co-occurring TCRs were grouped with DBSCAN, and TCRdist sequence similarity was added when clustering was performed within HLA-allele-positive subsets. Co-occurrence clustering excluded repertoires with fewer than 30,000 or more than 120,000 public chains, plus five with anomalous nucleotide sharing. The table comes from immuneACCESS by way of TCRdb, which keeps in-frame sequences with V and J called. Part of the clones is missing from these tables; in studies checked, under half for an unresolved V gene and the rest for unknown reasons. The V and J calls and the clone size are those of that table, but D and trimming were determined from the DNA. For this sample the table gives about 140,000 clones, of which more than 70% were detected only once. The ten most abundant clones make up 4.9% of the sample.

V is clipped by 3 bases and J by 7 bases, and the sequence between their germline boundaries is 14 bases long. Reading from cysteine to phenylalanine, the CDR3 counts 15 amino acids. Just CDR3 DNA is preserved here, 45 bases in frame from base 1. Per the germline V gene, SGHRS is the CDR1 and YFSETQ is the CDR2. The study at large found these results: The cohort was sequenced for TCR beta chains only, and without alpha or paired-chain data the features that could be detected were limited. A later analysis found that most CMV-associated TCR beta chains appeared HLA-restricted, with HLA associations seemingly driven largely by CMV exposure. Several of the top co-occurrence clusters appeared to be linked to parvovirus B19, influenza, CMV and Epstein-Barr virus, according to a later analysis. In a later analysis, the rate of TCR association differed among HLA loci, with DRB1 alleles having the most associated TCRs and HLA-C alleles having the fewest. Linkage disequilibrium might explain the correlated functional status among segregating V segments, but an unknown experimental factor could not be ruled out. When HLA alleles, especially DR and DQ, strongly co-occurred, attributing TCR associations to individual alleles was difficult. In the study, around 160 TCR beta chains were listed as associated with cytomegalovirus. A later genetic analysis associated a missense DCLRE1C variant with V-gene and J-gene trimming of TCR beta chains, and an independent cohort replicated the association. Specific HLA alleles were associated with over 15,000 TCR beta sequences at a false discovery rate of 0.05 in a later analysis. A few of the identified cytomegalovirus-associated TCR beta chains were confirmed in vitro to be specific for cytomegalovirus antigens. Most TCR sequences were observed very rarely across donors, whereas some public TCRs were present in many individuals. Roughly uniform sequencing depth across donors was assumed in presence/absence analyses, although this assumption may not hold. Because HLA typing was missing for some donors at each locus, association tests included only the typed subset. Around 16 rarely observed V segments, including chromosome 9 orphons, were excluded from the earlier analysis of several hundred of the donors because counts were too low. A further reported finding was that TCR beta sequences accurately predicted the HLA-A and HLA-B alleles for most subjects in the first cohort. According to a later genetic analysis, donors in an Asian-associated ancestry cluster had fewer N-insertions in productive TCRs than the roughly 700-donor mean. The sequencing pipeline was judged likely to have produced a cluster of highly shared sequence variants as a technical artifact. An earlier analysis of some 560 of the donors showed that most TCR beta V segments appeared in productive rearrangements either about 87% or about 30% of the time, which broadly matched IMGT annotations. In both the original and validation cohorts, the classifier was reported to diagnose cytomegalovirus status with high specificity and sensitivity. Some IMGT-functional V segments, including TRBV6-2 and TRBV6-3, could not be told apart with the 87-base-pair reads, so those segments were excluded. The authors suggested that the approach could potentially be extended to other disease states and immunological phenotypes. Compared with equally common non-associated chains, HLA-associated TCR beta chains in a later analysis were more clonally expanded and had lower generation probabilities. Immune exposure information for the cohort was limited to CMV serostatus.

The cohort comprised approximately 700 healthy bone marrow donors. All cohort members were sampled while nominally healthy, although unrecorded immune exposures were likely present. The donor was CMV seronegative and belonged to the group of 352 seronegative cohort members. A peripheral blood sample was collected from each donor, and TCR beta sequencing was performed on peripheral blood mononuclear cells. The Qiagen DNeasy Blood Extraction Kit was used to extract genomic DNA from the blood cell samples. Material: PBMCs. The chain joins TRBV5-1 to TRBJ1-6; TRBD1 is perhaps the D gene, given 6 matching bases. This clonotype was sampled from a woman aged 50 to 60 in good health and CMV-seronegative. The CDR3 has the sequence CASSSTGPRNSPLHF. Read as DNA, the sequence is TGCGCCAGCAGCTCGACAGGACCCCGGAATTCACCCCTCCACTTT.